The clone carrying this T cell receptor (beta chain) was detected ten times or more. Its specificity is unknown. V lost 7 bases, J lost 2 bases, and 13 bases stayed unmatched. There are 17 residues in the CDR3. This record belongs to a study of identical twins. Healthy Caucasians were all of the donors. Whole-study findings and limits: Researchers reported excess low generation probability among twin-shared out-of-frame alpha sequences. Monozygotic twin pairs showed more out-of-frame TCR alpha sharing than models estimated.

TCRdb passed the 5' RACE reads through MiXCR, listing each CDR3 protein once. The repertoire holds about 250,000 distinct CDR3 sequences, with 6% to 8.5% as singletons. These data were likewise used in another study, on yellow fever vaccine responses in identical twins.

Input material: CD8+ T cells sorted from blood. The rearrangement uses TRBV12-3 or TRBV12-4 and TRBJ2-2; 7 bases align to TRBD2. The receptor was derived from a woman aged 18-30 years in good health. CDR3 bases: TGTGCCAGCATTGGGTCGAAGGGAGGGATCAACACCGGGGAGCTGTTTTTT. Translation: CASIGSKGGINTGELFF.